This T cell receptor beta chain originates from a study of blood T cell repertoires in COVID-19. As processed by the authors: The assay estimated nucleated cells by amplifying reference gene primers. The protocol was immunoSEQ multiplex PCR, while the TCRdb copy is restricted to in-frame clones and leaves out a portion. The DNA gave D and trimming, while V, J and clone size come from that table. The sample has 240,000 or so clones, over 80% seen once. Losses at the gene ends were 4 bases for V and 3 bases for J; bases not matched to a gene: 11. This CDR3 contains 16 residues. Germline-derived CDR1 and CDR2 are LNHDA and SQIVND (reference sequence). Participants, about 18 to 95 years old, spanned about two dozen US areas. Donors were grouped by their self-reported clinical history.

This chain joins TRBV19 and TRBJ2-7; 8 nucleotides agree with TRBD2. This clonotype was obtained from a man aged 45-60 years who had been exposed to COVID-19. The material sequenced was PBMCs or T cells enriched from blood (not recorded which). The CDR3 DNA is TGTGCCAGTAGTAATAAGGCGGGGGGCTTCTTCTACGAGCAGTACTTC. Translated: CASSNKAGGFFYEQYF.